Below are 15 T cell receptor beta chains sequenced from a single sample in a study of shared clonotypes between healthy human individuals (dated by TCRdb to about 2020). Library method: the immunoSEQ multiplex PCR assay. TCRdb holds this immuneACCESS table with in-frame rearrangements only. Some clones are missing; in checked studies, unresolved V genes explain under half, and the rest has no known cause. The sample table shows over 2,000,000 clones, and around 93% are seen once. About 1.7% of the sample rests with the top ten. CD8 naive samples consisted of CD45RO-negative cells that were positively selected for CCR7, yielding a CD45RA+CCR7+ population without TemRA cells. The specimen was naive CD8+ T cells from PBMCs. The sample's cell subset or site label, in plain terms: CD45RA+CCR7+. These receptor sequences come from a man between 18 and 29 years old in good health. Some clones in this sample may be carry-over from other donors' samples.

This chain joins TRBV19 and TRBJ2-3; the match to TRBD2 covers 8 bases. The ends lost 3 bases at V and 3 bases at J; junction bases unmatched: 5. This CDR3 is 15 amino acids long. Germline CDR1 is LNHDA and CDR2 is SQIVND (reference sequence). CDR3 protein: CASSMIAGKTDTQYF. DNA for the CDR3: TGTGCCAGTAGTATGATAGCGGGAAAAACAGATACGCAGTATTTT.

The V and J genes are TRBV2 and TRBJ2-7; 7 bases align to TRBD1. Looked up from germline, CDR1 is SNHLY and CDR2 is FYNNEI. V was pared by 5 bases and J by 0 bases, with 10 bases of the junction left unmatched. The CDR3 loop spans 16 amino acids. The CDR3 loop is CASSKTTGASSYEQYF. The CDR3, as DNA: TGTGCCAGCAGTAAAACCACAGGGGCTAGCTCCTACGAGCAGTACTTC.

The chain carries TRBV9 and TRBJ2-5, with 9 nucleotides matching TRBD2. The germline V gene encodes CDR1 SGDLS and CDR2 YYNGEE. With 0 bases clipped from V and 5 bases from J, the junction kept 5 bases outside the gene matches. The CDR3 is 15 residues long. CDR3 nucleotide sequence: TGTGCCAGCAGCGTAGTGGCGGGAGGGCTGGAGACCCAGTACTTC. Protein product: CASSVVAGGLETQYF. Full variable domain (rest looked up from reference TRBV9 and TRBJ2-5): DSGVTQTPKHLITATGQRVTLRCSPRSGDLSVYWYQQSLDQGLQFLIQYYNGEERAKGNILERFSAQQFPDLHSELNLSSLELGDSALYFCASSVVAGGLETQYFGPGTRLLVL.

The chain carries TRBV7-2 and TRBJ2-2, with 10 bases that match TRBD2. Looked up from germline, CDR1 is SGHTA and CDR2 is FQGNSA. CDR3 size: 14 residues. Trimming at V came to 9 bases and at J to 7 bases, leaving 8 bases not matched to a gene. The CDR3 loop reads CASASGSYRGELFF. For the CDR3, the DNA is TGTGCCAGTGCTAGCGGGAGCTACCGCGGGGAGCTGTTTTTT.

The chain joins TRBV21-1 to TRBJ2-3; the table gives TRBD2 as D, unverified against the DNA. TRBV21-1 is recorded as a pseudogene. The length of the CDR3 is 16 residues. In DNA, the CDR3 is TGTGCCAAGTCGCTAGCGGGAGAGAGGTCCACAGATACGCAGTATTTT. Residues: CAKSLAGERSTDTQYF.

V usage is TRBV14 and J usage is TRBJ2-7; 7 bases align to TRBD1. Per the germline V gene, CDR1 is SGHDN and CDR2 is FVKESK. The CDR3 totals 18 residues. Germline trimming cut 2 bases from V and 3 bases from J; bases unmatched to any gene: 16. The CDR3 region has the DNA TGTGCCAGCAGCCAACACCCGGAAAAAGGACAGGTTTTCTACGAGCAGTACTTC. Residues: CASSQHPEKGQVFYEQYF.

V usage is TRBV6-1 and J usage is TRBJ1-1; no firm D call. Germline-derived CDR1 and CDR2 are MNHNS and SASEGT. Trimming pared 7 bases from V and 0 bases from J, leaving 6 bases between. This CDR3 comprises 12 residues. CDR3 in DNA: TGTGCCAGCAAGAGGGTGAACACTGAAGCTTTCTTT. Its protein is CASKRVNTEAFF.

The chain uses TRBV5-1 and TRBJ2-5, with D unclear. Per germline, CDR1 SGHRS and CDR2 YFSETQ. Trimming took off 0 bases at V and 2 bases at J, with 8 bases between the two ends. This CDR3 has 14 amino acids. The CDR3 spells CASSLVRVQETQYF. CDR3 sequence (DNA): TGCGCCAGCAGCTTGGTACGGGTGCAAGAGACCCAGTACTTC.

This clone was picked up one time. This same CDR3 is encoded by further DNA sequences in the sample. The chain carries TRBV7-2 and TRBJ2-7; 10 bases map to TRBD2. Per germline, CDR1 SGHTA and CDR2 FQGNSA. This CDR3 region has 15 residues. V trimming: 1 base; J trimming: 1 base; junction bases outside the gene matches: 1. CDR3 loop: CASSLVAGGSYEQYF. The DNA for the CDR3 is TGTGCCAGCAGCTTAGTAGCGGGAGGTTCCTACGAGCAGTACTTC.

The rearrangement joins TRBV5-1 to TRBJ2-5; 11 nucleotides match TRBD2. The CDR3 totals 18 residues. V dropped 6 bases and J dropped 5; count of bases not matched to a gene: 18. Germline V lookup: CDR1 SGHRS, CDR2 YFSETQ. The chain's CDR3 is CASTSRLAGTILGETQYF. In DNA form, the CDR3 reads TGCGCCAGCACCTCAAGACTAGCGGGGACTATCCTAGGGGAGACCCAGTACTTC.

This clone was detected once. V usage is TRBV5-5 and J usage is TRBJ1-2; no clear D gene. The CDR3 covers 14 residues. Trimming took 4 bases from V and 1 from J, leaving 11 bases between them. Looked up from germline, CDR1 is SGHKS and CDR2 is YYEKEE (reference sequence). As DNA, the CDR3 is TGTGCCAGCAGCGGAGGAGACGTTAACTATGGCTACACCTTC. This codes for CASSGGDVNYGYTF.

The V gene is TRBV9, the J gene TRBJ1-2; no reliable D call. Trimming cost V 0 bases and J 1 base, with 13 bases left between them. Germline CDR1 reads SGDLS; CDR2 reads YYNGEE. The CDR3 runs 16 residues. The CDR3 region has the DNA TGTGCCAGCAGCGTAGGTCCAAGTCGGATTAACTATGGCTACACCTTC. This codes for CASSVGPSRINYGYTF.

The chain joins TRBV7-8 to TRBJ2-3; no definite D call. There are 11 residues in the CDR3. V gave up 6 bases and J gave up 5 bases, with 6 bases separating them. In germline, CDR1 is SGHVS, CDR2 FQNEAQ. CDR3 loop: CASRPIDTQYF. CDR3 bases: TGTGCCAGCAGACCAATAGATACGCAGTATTTT.

V and J are TRBV5-6 and TRBJ1-5; D remains ambiguous. The CDR3 is 15 residues long. Trimming removed 2 bases from V and 1 base from J, with 10 bases in between. CDR1 is SGHDT, CDR2 YYEEEE, per germline. Written as DNA, the CDR3 is TGTGCCAGCAGCTTTGGCGGGTGGAGCAATCAGCCCCAGCATTTT. Encoded protein: CASSFGGWSNQPQHF.

The gene calls are TRBV28 and TRBJ2-1; D is possibly TRBD2 (6 bases). The CDR3 runs to 16 residues. CDR1 and CDR2 from the germline V gene are MDHEN and SYDVKM. Trimming removed 2 bases at V and 3 bases at J, with 14 bases between. The CDR3 nucleotides are TGTGCCAGCAGTTTAGGGTCAGGGAGGTACTACAATGAGCAGTTCTTC. Its translation: CASSLGSGRYYNEQFF. The variable domain in full, completed from reference TRBV28 and TRBJ2-1, reads DVKVTQSSRYLVKRTGEKVFLECVQDMDHENMFWYRQDPGLGLRLIYFSYDVKMKEKGDIPEGYSVSREKKERFSLILESASTNQTSMYLCASSLGSGRYYNEQFFGPGTRLTVL.